This TCR beta chain was profiled in a study of human T cells and chemical hapten exposure (dated by TCRdb to the early 2020s). Study-wide context: For sensitization, 2% DPC in acetone was applied to a roughly 2 cm by roughly 2 cm area of upper inner arm skin. Patients additionally received weekly therapeutic DPC doses to the scalp throughout the roughly 23-week study period. Patch testing on the upper back used Finn chambers containing 0.01% DPC, with scoring done after 6 days according to International Contact Dermatitis Research Group standards. The patient cohort, mostly female, included alopecia areata with under or over 50% scalp involvement, alopecia totalis and alopecia universalis. Libraries were combined into a pool for sequencing, and differences in TCR yield between samples came mainly from small differences in library volumes within the pool. The study tracked peripheral blood TCR repertoire changes in vivo during primary and secondary sensitization to the hapten diphenylcyclopropenone (DPC) in alopecia patients. Blood samples were taken from patients before sensitization (week 0) and at 2, 6 and about 24 weeks after DPC sensitization. Blood for TCR sequencing was provided by twenty-nine alopecia patients at one to four time points (pre-sensitization, 2, 6 and 24 weeks). Both TCR alpha and TCR beta chains were sequenced from each blood RNA sample.

This specimen's time point label, interpreted: patch test 2, 6 weeks after DPC sensitization. The intended sense of this specimen's treatment or condition label: therapeutic diphenylcyclopropenone sensitization with weekly scalp DPC. Total RNA was extracted from unfractionated whole blood that had been collected in Tempus Blood RNA tubes. At every patch-test visit, the blood draw took place before the patch test was put on. Patients were eligible if aged 18 to 70, diagnosed with alopecia and judged suitable for DPC therapy, and pregnant patients were excluded. Results and caveats for the whole study, not just this receptor: Significantly more large CDR3 similarity clusters were formed by expanded TCRs than by pre-sensitization or healthy control sets, consistent with antigen-driven responses. DPC sensitization did not change the number of TCRs with a frequency above 1 in 1000, and there was no evidence of changes in global repertoire structure. After repeated subsampling, the strength of the expansion versus patch-test correlation and the threshold at which it became significant changed. All patients had alopecia, a presumed autoimmune disease, so their immune response might differ from that of healthy individuals. Patch test score was positively correlated with the number of PT1 expanded TCRs, with significance at thresholds 8, 16 and 32 but not at 4.

Library creation used RACE. The sequencer listed for this sample is NextSeq 500. During library preparation, unique molecular identifiers were attached to individual cDNA molecules so that TCRs could be counted in a quantitative, reproducible way. The published analysis was carried out like this. The median number of TCRs per sample was 85,000 to 100,000, ranging from 23,224 to 690,600. The Decombinator software suite was used to annotate the V, J and CDR3 of the TCR reads. For the PS versus PT1 abundance plots, all samples were subsampled to the same number of TCRs (28,000). TCRs were defined as expanded if absent before sensitization and observed at least eight times at the 2-week time point. TCRdb applied fastp at Q25 and MiXCR to the public reads, then kept only in-frame beta chains. Duplicate CDR3 protein sequences are folded into a single record with the most common DNA and genes. In this record, the V and J calls reflect TCRdb's handling and not the investigators' own analysis. This sample gives 35,000 to 55,000 distinct CDR3 sequences in total; around a tenth of them show up just once. 11% to 15% of the sample lies in the top ten.

The cysteine opens and the phenylalanine closes a CDR3 of 16 amino acids. Just the 48-base CDR3 DNA is kept, in frame starting at base 1. CDR1 and CDR2 (SGHRS, YFSETQ) derive from the germline V gene. The junction shows trimming of 5 bases on V and 2 bases on J, plus 18 bases between the germline ends. In this sample, this clonotype turned up many times. Its antigen is not yet known. Qualities for individual bases were not recorded, and no much larger clone is one base off. The TCR originated in a woman aged 25 to 39 with alopecia areata. Some clones in this sample may be carry-over from other donors' samples. The sequenced sample was whole blood, obtained in connection with sensitization to the hapten diphenylcyclopropenone (DPC). The chain is made from TRBV5-1 and TRBJ2-3; perhaps TRBD1 is the D gene, with 5 bases matching. The CDR3: CASRVGGAPNTDTQYF. The nucleotides are TGCGCCAGCAGAGTTGGTGGGGCGCCTAACACAGATACGCAGTATTTT.